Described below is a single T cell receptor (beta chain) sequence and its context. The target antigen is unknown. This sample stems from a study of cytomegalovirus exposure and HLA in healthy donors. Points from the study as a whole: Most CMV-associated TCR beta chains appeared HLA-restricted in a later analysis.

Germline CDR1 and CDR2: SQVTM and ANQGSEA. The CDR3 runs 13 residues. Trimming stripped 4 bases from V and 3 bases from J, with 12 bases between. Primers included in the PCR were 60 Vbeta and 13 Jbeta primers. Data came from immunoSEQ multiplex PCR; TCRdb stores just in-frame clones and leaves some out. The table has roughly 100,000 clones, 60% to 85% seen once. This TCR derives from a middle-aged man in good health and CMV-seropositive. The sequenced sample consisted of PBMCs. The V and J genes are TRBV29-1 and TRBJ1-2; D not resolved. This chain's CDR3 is CSVVRESDYGYTF. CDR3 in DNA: TGCAGCGTTGTACGGGAGAGTGACTATGGCTACACCTTC.